The 7 T cell receptor beta chains given below trace back to one sample, sequenced in a study of OX40 agonist ivuxolimab in advanced cancers. Repertoires were generated with immunoSEQ multiplex PCR, while TCRdb's copy carries only in-frame clones and drops some. The sample carries 76,000 or so clones, roughly 86% recorded once. The material sequenced was CD4+ or CD8+ T cells sorted from blood, taken in a trial of the OX40 agonist ivuxolimab. The receptor set was obtained from an adult with an advanced solid tumor such as melanoma, head and neck, liver or kidney cancer.

V gene TRBV19 combines with J gene TRBJ2-7; D is perhaps TRBD1 (6 bases). Looked up from germline, CDR1 is LNHDA and CDR2 is SQIVND (reference sequence). The CDR3 runs 15 residues. The V and J ends lost 5 bases and 1 base respectively, with 15 bases between them. The CDR3 spells CASSSQRTESYEQYF. The CDR3, as DNA: TGTGCCAGTAGTTCTCAGAGGACAGAGTCCTACGAGCAGTACTTC.

The rearrangement uses TRBV29-1 and TRBJ2-3; TRBD1 matches at 10 bases. Germline V CDR1 and CDR2: SQVTM, ANQGSEA. This CDR3 has 16 residues. The trim removed 4 bases at V and 7 bases at J, leaving 14 bases unmatched. CDR3 in DNA: TGCAGCGTTGGGTCGGGGAGGACAGGGGGAGGATATACGCAGTATTTT. It specifies CSVGSGRTGGGYTQYF.

The V gene is TRBV28, the J gene TRBJ1-6, with TRBD1 identical over 8 bases. V shed 5 bases and J 5 bases; nucleotides not matched to a gene: 8. The germline gives CDR1 MDHEN, CDR2 SYDVKM. The CDR3 is made up of 16 amino acids. CDR3 nucleotide sequence: TGTGCCAGCAGTCACCGGACAGGGCCGGATAATTCACCCCTCCACTTT. Encoded protein: CASSHRTGPDNSPLHF.

Of note for this clone: A read error may produce the germline difference seen at one junction end. V and J are TRBV29-1 and TRBJ1-1; maybe TRBD1 (6 bases). From germline, CDR1 is SQVTM and CDR2 ANQGSEA. This CDR3 is 13 amino acids long. The CDR3 region is CSASGSGATGAFF. As DNA, the CDR3 is TGCAGCGCCTCAGGGTCGGGGGCCACTGGAGCTTTCTTT.

The rearrangement joins TRBV19 to TRBJ2-1; D gene ambiguous. CDR1 and CDR2 from the germline V gene are LNHDA and SQIVND (reference sequence). V was shortened by 3 bases and J by 5 bases, with 14 bases between the two germline ends. This CDR3 spans 15 amino acids. In nucleotides, the CDR3 is TGTGCCAGTAGTATTTCAGGAGAAGTTGACAATGAGCAGTTCTTC. Its translation is CASSISGEVDNEQFF.

This clone is a singleton in its sample. The J gene is TRBJ1-5, the V gene TRBV4-2; no clear D gene. V was shortened by 1 base and J by 8 bases, with 18 bases between the two germline ends. The CDR3 is 16 residues long. CDR1 is LGHNA and CDR2 is YNFKEQ in the germline V gene. CDR3 sequence: CASSQGGSPAREPQHF. The CDR3, as DNA: TGTGCCAGCAGCCAAGGAGGAAGTCCCGCTCGGGAGCCCCAGCATTTT.

V gene TRBV10-2 combines with J gene TRBJ1-4, with a possible D match to TRBD1 (5 bases). The CDR3 length is 14 residues. The germline CDR1 and CDR2 sequences are WSHSY and SAAADI. With 4 bases removed from V and 5 bases from J, the gap between germline ends came to 11 bases. The CDR3 bases are TGCGCCAGCAGTGGGGGCAGGGCGAATGAAAAACTGTTTTTT. It specifies CASSGGRANEKLFF.